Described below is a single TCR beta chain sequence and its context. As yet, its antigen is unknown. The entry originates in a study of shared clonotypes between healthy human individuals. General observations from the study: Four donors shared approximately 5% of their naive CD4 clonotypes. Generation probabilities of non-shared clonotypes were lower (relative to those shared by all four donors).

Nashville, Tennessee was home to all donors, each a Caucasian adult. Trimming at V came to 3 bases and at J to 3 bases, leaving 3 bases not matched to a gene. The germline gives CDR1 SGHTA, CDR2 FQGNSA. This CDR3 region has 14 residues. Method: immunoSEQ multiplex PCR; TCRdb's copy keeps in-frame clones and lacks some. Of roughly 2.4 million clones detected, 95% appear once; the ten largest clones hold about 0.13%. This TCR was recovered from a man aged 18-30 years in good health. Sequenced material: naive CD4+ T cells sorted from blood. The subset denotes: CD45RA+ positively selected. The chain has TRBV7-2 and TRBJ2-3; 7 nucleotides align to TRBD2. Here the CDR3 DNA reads TGTGCCAGCAGCTTCGGACTAGTTACAGATACGCAGTATTTT. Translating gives CASSFGLVTDTQYF.